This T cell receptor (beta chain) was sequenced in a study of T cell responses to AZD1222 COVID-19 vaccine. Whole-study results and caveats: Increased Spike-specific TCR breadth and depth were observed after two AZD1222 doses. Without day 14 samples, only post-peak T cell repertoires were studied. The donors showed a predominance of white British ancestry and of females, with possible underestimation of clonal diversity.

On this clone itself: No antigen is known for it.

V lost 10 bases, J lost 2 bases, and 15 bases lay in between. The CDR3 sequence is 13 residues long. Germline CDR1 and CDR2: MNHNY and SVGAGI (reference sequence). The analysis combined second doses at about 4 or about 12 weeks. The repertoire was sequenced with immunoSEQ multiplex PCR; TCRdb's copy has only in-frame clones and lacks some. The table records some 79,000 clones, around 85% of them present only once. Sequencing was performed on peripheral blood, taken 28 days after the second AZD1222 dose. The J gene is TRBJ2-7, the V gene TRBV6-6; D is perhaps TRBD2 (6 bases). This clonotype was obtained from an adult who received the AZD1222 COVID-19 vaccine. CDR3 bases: TGTGCCACCGACAGATCGGGGGCCTACGAGCAGTACTTC. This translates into CATDRSGAYEQYF.